These 19 T cell receptor beta chains were sequenced from one sample in a study of TIL therapy for anti-PD-1-resistant metastatic lung cancer. Time point: pre-treatment sample, taken before nivolumab and TIL therapy. The immunoSEQ assay was v3. Some clones are missing from TCRdb's copy, which holds only in-frame ones; the method was immunoSEQ multiplex PCR. The data hold under 55,000 clones, with 79% observed a single time. The sample was blood, taken at baseline. Every receptor here comes from a woman between 30 and 80 years old with non-small cell lung cancer.

The chain employs TRBV28 and TRBJ2-3, with TRBD1 identical over 7 bases. Trimming took 5 bases from V and 1 from J; bases not matched to a gene: 6. The CDR3 is made up of 15 amino acids. Germline V gives CDR1 MDHEN, CDR2 SYDVKM. CDR3 DNA: TGTGCCAGCAGTGCACAGGGGACCCGCACAGATACGCAGTATTTT. It translates to CASSAQGTRTDTQYF.

The chain recombines TRBV7-8 with TRBJ1-5; no reliable D call. The germline V and J ends were trimmed by 0 bases and 1 base, with 16 bases remaining between them. The germline V gene encodes CDR1 SGHVS and CDR2 FQNEAQ. This CDR3 contains 18 residues. CDR3 sequence: CASSLAWGGVWSNQPQHF. CDR3 DNA sequence: TGTGCCAGCAGCTTAGCGTGGGGTGGGGTGTGGAGCAATCAGCCCCAGCATTTT.

This chain uses TRBV5-5 with TRBJ1-5; possibly TRBD1 for D (5 bases). V lost 1 base to trimming and J lost 1 base, with 12 bases between them. CDR3 length: 16 amino acids. CDR1 is SGHKS, CDR2 YYEKEE, per germline (reference sequence). CDR3 region: CASSLWQGVSNQPQHF. For the CDR3, the DNA is TGTGCCAGCAGCTTGTGGCAGGGTGTAAGCAATCAGCCCCAGCATTTT.

This clone was picked up a small number of times. The CDR3 reads CASSFRTGRAGELFF. DNA of the CDR3: TGTGCCAGCAGCTTCCGGACAGGGAGGGCCGGGGAGCTGTTTTTT. The rearrangement links TRBV13 to TRBJ2-2; maybe TRBD1 (8 bases). CDR1 PRHDT and CDR2 FYEKMQ come from the germline V gene (reference sequence). The CDR3 spans 15 residues. Trimming shortened V by 3 bases and J by 6 bases, and 14 bases separated the two germline ends.

The J gene is TRBJ1-3, the V gene TRBV25-1; D possibly corresponds to TRBD1 (5 bases). Germline CDR1 MGHDK, CDR2 SYGVNS. This CDR3 is 15 amino acids long. V lost 6 bases to trimming and J lost 2 bases, with 14 bases between them. In DNA, the CDR3 is TGTGCCAGCAGCCCCCACCGGACACCTGGAAACACCATATATTTT. Amino acids: CASSPHRTPGNTIYF.

This clone was picked up a small number of times. The J gene is TRBJ2-7, the V gene TRBV2, with 7 bases identical to TRBD1. Germline V gene sequence: CDR1 SNHLY, CDR2 FYNNEI. This CDR3 is 14 amino acids long. V shed 6 bases, J shed 0 bases, and the junction held 5 bases outside the gene matches. CDR3 nucleotide sequence: TGTGCCAGCAGCGTCGACAGGGTCTCCTACGAGCAGTACTTC. This gives the protein CASSVDRVSYEQYF.

The CDR3 loop is CASSLPSGRFGETQYF. The CDR3 DNA reads as TGTGCCAGCAGCCTTCCTAGCGGGAGGTTTGGGGAGACCCAGTACTTC. The genes are TRBV9 and TRBJ2-5; the match to TRBD2 covers 11 bases. The CDR3 runs 16 residues. V gave up 4 bases and J gave up 5 bases; unmatched junction bases: 10. The germline CDR1 and CDR2 sequences are SGDLS and YYNGEE.

This clone occurred once. As DNA, the CDR3 is TGTGCCAGCAGCGGACCGGGACTAGCGGGGTATACGCAGTATTTT. Protein sequence: CASSGPGLAGYTQYF. The chain couples TRBV9 to TRBJ2-3; 13 nucleotides agree with TRBD2. The CDR3 contains 15 residues. V shed 3 bases and J 7 bases; nucleotides not matched to a gene: 5. The V gene's germline CDR1 is SGDLS and CDR2 YYNGEE.

The chain employs TRBV5-1 and TRBJ1-4; D remains unclear. Germline CDR1 and CDR2: SGHRS and YFSETQ. Trimming pared 4 bases from V and 2 bases from J, leaving 15 bases between. The CDR3 loop spans 16 amino acids. Written as DNA, the CDR3 is TGCGCCAGCAGCGCGGAACCCTCGGGGACTAATGAAAAACTGTTTTTT. This translates into CASSAEPSGTNEKLFF.

The chain joins TRBV5-1 to TRBJ2-1; 12 positions match TRBD2. The ends lost 0 bases at V and 5 bases at J; junction bases unmatched: 6. The CDR3 spans 17 residues. Germline V lookup: CDR1 SGHRS, CDR2 YFSETQ. CDR3 nucleotide sequence: TGCGCCAGCAGCTTGGAACCCCTAGCGGGGGGGAACAATGAGCAGTTCTTC. Its protein is CASSLEPLAGGNNEQFF.

This chain uses TRBV5-1 with TRBJ1-1; D unresolved. The CDR3 length is 12 residues. V gave up 4 bases and J gave up 8 bases, with 12 bases separating them. CDR1 is SGHRS and CDR2 is YFSETQ in the germline V gene. The DNA of the CDR3 is TGCGCCAGCAGCGCTCAGACAAGAGAAGCTTTCTTT. Amino acid sequence: CASSAQTREAFF.

The chain employs TRBV5-1 and TRBJ2-2; D is perhaps TRBD1 or TRBD2 (5 bases each). This CDR3 region has 16 residues. V lost 4 bases, J lost 3 bases, and 16 bases lay in between. Germline V gene sequence: CDR1 SGHRS, CDR2 YFSETQ. The chain's CDR3 is CASSLSFVGDTGELFF. CDR3 DNA: TGCGCCAGCAGCCTATCTTTCGTGGGGGACACCGGGGAGCTGTTTTTT.

V gene TRBV2 combines with J gene TRBJ1-5; no reliable D call. The V and J ends lost 4 bases and 4 bases respectively, with 14 bases between them. Germline-derived CDR1 and CDR2 are SNHLY and FYNNEI. This CDR3 contains 15 residues. The CDR3 here is CASSGQGIANQPQHF. In nucleotides, the CDR3 is TGTGCCAGCAGTGGCCAAGGAATAGCGAATCAGCCCCAGCATTTT. Looking up the rest from reference TRBV2 and TRBJ1-5 gives the full variable domain: EPEVTQTPSHQVTQMGQEVILRCVPISNHLYFYWYRQILGQKVEFLVSFYNNEISEKSEIFDDQFSVERPDGSNFTLKIRSTKLEDSAMYFCASSGQGIANQPQHFGDGTRLSIL.

The CDR3 protein is CASSQDLDGSNTGELFF. DNA for the CDR3: TGTGCCAGCAGCCAAGATCTCGACGGGTCGAACACCGGGGAGCTGTTTTTT. The rearrangement uses TRBV4-2 and TRBJ2-2; the D is unclear. There are 17 residues in the CDR3. Trimming took off 0 bases at V and 0 bases at J, with 11 bases between the two ends. Germline values: CDR1 LGHNA, CDR2 YNFKEQ.

This rearrangement joins TRBV14 to TRBJ2-3, with TRBD2 matching 9 bases. The V gene's germline CDR1 is SGHDN and CDR2 FVKESK. CDR3 size: 16 residues. Germline trimming cut 4 bases from V and 2 bases from J; bases unmatched to any gene: 7. The CDR3 here is CASSLYSGGYTDTQYF. The CDR3 DNA follows: TGTGCCAGCAGCCTCTATAGCGGGGGCTACACAGATACGCAGTATTTT.

V and J are TRBV6-5 and TRBJ2-2; D remains ambiguous. Germline V lookup: CDR1 MNHEY, CDR2 SVGAGI. Between the trimmed V and J ends, which lost 0 bases and 3 bases, there was a span of 11 bases. CDR3 length equals 16 residues. Here the CDR3 DNA reads TGTGCCAGCAGTTACTCGTATCGACTTTACACCGGGGAGCTGTTTTTT. This sequence encodes CASSYSYRLYTGELFF.

The CDR3 nucleotides are TGTGCCAGCAGTGGTGCAGGGGGGGAAGGTCAGCCCCAGCATTTT. This sequence encodes CASSGAGGEGQPQHF. This chain connects TRBV6-1 to TRBJ1-5; 7 bases agree with TRBD1. The V segment lost 4 bases and the J segment 6 bases; nucleotides outside the gene matches: 9. Germline assignment: CDR1 MNHNS and CDR2 SASEGT. The CDR3 is made up of 15 amino acids.

The chain combines TRBV9 with TRBJ1-1, with D tentatively TRBD1 (5 bases). The CDR3 is made up of 14 amino acids. The V end lost 4 bases, the J end lost 4 bases, and 14 bases lay between the germline ends. Germline V gives CDR1 SGDLS, CDR2 YYNGEE. The CDR3 DNA reads TGTGCCAGCAGCAAGGGGCAGAGGGGCACTGAAGCTTTCTTT. Translation gives CASSKGQRGTEAFF.

The V and J genes are TRBV6-6 and TRBJ2-1, with D perhaps being TRBD1 or TRBD2 (5 bases each). Germline CDR1 is MNHNY and CDR2 is SVGAGI (reference sequence). This CDR3 is 13 amino acids long. The V and J ends lost 5 bases and 10 bases respectively, with 15 bases between them. The CDR3, as DNA: TGTGCCAGCAGTCCCAGGTGGGGGAACGAGCAGTTCTTC. It translates to CASSPRWGNEQFF.